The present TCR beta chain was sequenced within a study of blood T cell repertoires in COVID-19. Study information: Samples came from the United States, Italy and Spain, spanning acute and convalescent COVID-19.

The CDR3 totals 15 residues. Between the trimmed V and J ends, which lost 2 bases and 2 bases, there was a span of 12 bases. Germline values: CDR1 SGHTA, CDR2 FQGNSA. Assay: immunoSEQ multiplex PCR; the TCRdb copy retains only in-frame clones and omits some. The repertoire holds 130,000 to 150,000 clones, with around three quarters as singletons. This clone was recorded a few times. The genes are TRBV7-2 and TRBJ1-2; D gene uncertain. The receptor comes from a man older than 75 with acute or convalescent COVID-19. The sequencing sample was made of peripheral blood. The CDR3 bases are TGTGCCAGCAGCTTACGATCAACCGGGAACTATGGCTACACCTTC. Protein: CASSLRSTGNYGYTF.